This T cell receptor beta chain is drawn from a study of blood T cell repertoires in COVID-19 (dated by TCRdb to about 2020). In terms of the full investigation: The collaborator samples originated in the United States, Italy and Spain and spanned the acute and convalescent phases of COVID-19. Sample metadata almost always included a de-identified subject ID, COVID-19 status, age in years and sex. Deeply sampled blood TCRbeta repertoires from subjects exposed to, actively infected with, or recovered from COVID-19 were included in the dataset. Where HLA class I and class II types were available, the types were taken from metadata supplied by the sample provider, not from assay-based typing. The repertoires were released in a freely available public database intended as a resource for research on the immune response to SARS-CoV-2. Samples were obtained from the ongoing ImmuneRACE study (first 160 participants) and from over 1,000 subjects provided by 6 global collaborators. The prospective study material was composed of cDNA or gDNA derived from T cells, B-cell-depleted T cells, or PBMCs.

Overall study outcomes, separate from this receptor: The quantity of clinical and demographic metadata differed by source and by participant and was supplied without curation.

One collaborating source in Seattle enrolled patients during active infection and followed them longitudinally through the course of disease. The collaborating institutions used their own protocols to collect whole blood in K2EDTA tubes. For TCRbeta analysis, collaborators shipped samples in one of three forms: frozen whole blood, isolated PBMCs, or DNA extracted from either of those sample types. As to this clone: Its antigen is not yet known. Base qualities are not at hand, and no much larger clone is one base apart.

The immunoSEQ Assay, a bias-controlled multiplex PCR, was used to amplify TCRbeta CDR3 regions from genomic DNA. From the authors' description of their analysis: The number of nucleated cells in each sample was estimated by amplification of reference gene primers within the assay. Sequence reads were collapsed and filtered to measure the absolute abundance of every unique TCRbeta CDR3 rearrangement. Productive Simpson clonality was computed per sample as the square root of Simpson's diversity index over productive rearrangements. TCRdb limited this immuneACCESS table to in-frame rearrangements with V and J called. A share of clones is missing; checked studies link under half to unresolved V genes, and the rest is unexplained. V, J and clone size reflect that table, while D and trimming were determined from the DNA. The sample table contains some 200,000 clones; only one count was recorded for approximately 78% of them. The ten biggest clones cover about 5.6% of the sample.

The germline V gene (reference sequence) specifies MNHNY as CDR1 and SVGAGI as CDR2. V and J are trimmed by 5 bases and 7 bases, and the gene matches miss 8 bases of the junction. From the cysteine up to the phenylalanine, the CDR3 has a length of 15 residues. The sequence is cut down to CDR3 DNA, 45 bases in frame from base 1. What was sequenced was peripheral blood. The chain is assembled from TRBV6-6 and TRBJ1-6; 7 of the junction bases match TRBD1. The receptor was derived from a woman aged 70-85 years with COVID-19, enrolled during active disease. The DNA reads TGTGCCAGCAGTACCCAGGGACAGACCAATTCACCCCTCCACTTT. This translates into CASSTQGQTNSPLHF.